A selection of T cell receptor beta chains follows, all from one sample in a study of CD8+CD57+ T cells in acquired aplastic anemia. TCRdb called the reads again in MiXCR, with one record for every CDR3 protein. This sample has some 280,000 distinct CDR3 sequences, with 55% to 65% found just once. The sequencing sample was made of sorted CD4+, CD8+, or CD8+CD57+ T cells (not recorded which) from PBMCs. The origin of the receptors is a human donor with severe aplastic anemia or a healthy control (not recorded which). Each CDR3 is given with its conserved first and last residue. Fields, in order: CDR3 length, V gene, J gene, clone size, D gene, CDR3 DNA, CDR3 protein. The D gene is left open where the match is weak. Size tells how often a clone was seen (once, few, many) or the class of an expanded clone, and some rows leave it out.

12	TRBV9	TRBJ2-3	.	.	TGTGCCAGCAGCGTAGCGGTAGATACGCAGTATTTT	CASSVAVDTQYF
14	TRBV19	TRBJ1-2	.	.	TGTGCCAGTAGGTCCGGGATGGAAAGTGGTGGCTACACCTTC	CASRSGMESGGYTF
13	TRBV15	TRBJ2-5	many	.	TGTGCCACCAGCAGGGACTTACGGGAGACCCAGTACTTC	CATSRDLRETQYF
13	TRBV11-1	TRBJ2-1	.	.	TGTGCCAGCAGCTTAGCCCAGTACAATGAGCAGTTCTTC	CASSLAQYNEQFF
13	TRBV19	TRBJ2-7	.	TRBD1	TGTGCCAGTAGTACTGGGACAGGGGGCGAGCAGTACTTC	CASSTGTGGEQYF
16	TRBV7-9	TRBJ2-2	.	.	TGTGCCAGCAGCTCCACGGGATCTGGCATTACCGGGGAGCTGTTTTTT	CASSSTGSGITGELFF
15	TRBV7-2	TRBJ2-7	once	.	TGTGCCAGCAGCTTGGAGTCATATGAGGTCGGCGAGCAGTACTTC	CASSLESYEVGEQYF
17	TRBV19	TRBJ1-2	.	.	TGTGCCAGTAGTACGGAGGCCAAACTAGCCCACAACTATGGCTACACCTTC	CASSTEAKLAHNYGYTF
13	TRBV7-9	TRBJ2-1	once	.	TGTGCCAGCAGCAACGACACCTACAATGAGCAGTTCTTC	CASSNDTYNEQFF
13	TRBV20-1	TRBJ2-2	.	TRBD1	TGCAGTGCTACTGGGACAGGGGGCCCGGAGCTGTTTTTT	CSATGTGGPELFF
14	TRBV5-1	TRBJ2-7	few	.	TGCGCCAGCAGCTTGGGGCAGAACCTCTACGAGCAGTACTTC	CASSLGQNLYEQYF
19	TRBV7-2	TRBJ2-6	.	.	TGTGCCAGCAGCGGGCGGGACATCTCCCTCTACTCTGGGGCCAACGTCCTGACTTTC	CASSGRDISLYSGANVLTF
15	TRBV5-5	TRBJ1-6	.	TRBD1	TGTGCCAGCAGCTTTTCCCGGACAGGGGATTCACCCCTCCACTTT	CASSFSRTGDSPLHF
17	TRBV7-6	TRBJ1-4	.	.	TGTGCCAGCAGCTTAAGCCGGGACACGGAATATGTCCCAAAACTGTTTTTT	CASSLSRDTEYVPKLFF
13	TRBV29-1	TRBJ1-1	.	.	TGCAGCGTTGGGGCAGGGCTTAGCACTGAAGCTTTCTTT	CSVGAGLSTEAFF
15	TRBV20-1	TRBJ1-1	.	.	TGCAGTGCTAGATTATCCGAGACAGGGAACACTGAAGCTTTCTTT	CSARLSETGNTEAFF
15	TRBV19	TRBJ2-5	.	TRBD2	TGTGCCAGTAGTGTCAAAAGCGGGAGGCTCGGGACCCAGTACTTC	CASSVKSGRLGTQYF
12	TRBV24-1	TRBJ2-3	.	.	TGTGCCACCAGAGAGGGTAAAGATACGCAGTATTTT	CATREGKDTQYF
15	TRBV7-2	TRBJ1-2	few	TRBD1	TGTGCCAGCAGCCATGGGGACAGGCCTTCCTATGGCTACACCTTC	CASSHGDRPSYGYTF
13	TRBV24-1	TRBJ2-2	many	TRBD2	TGTGCCACCTCACTAGCGGGGACCGGGGAGCTGTTTTTT	CATSLAGTGELFF
11	TRBV10-3	TRBJ1-2	few	.	TGTGCCATCAGTGGGGGCTATGGCTACACCTTC	CAISGGYGYTF
15	TRBV4-1	TRBJ2-3	many	.	TGCGCCAGCAGCCAAGACTGGGACTCCCCAGATACGCAGTATTTT	CASSQDWDSPDTQYF
14	TRBV5-8	TRBJ1-4	.	.	TGTGCCAGCAGCTTCAAAGGGGTGGGTGAAAAACTGTTTTTT	CASSFKGVGEKLFF
14	TRBV7-9	TRBJ2-3	.	TRBD2	TGTGCCAGCAGCCCCGGGACTAAAACAGATACGCAGTATTTT	CASSPGTKTDTQYF
13	TRBV25-1	TRBJ1-2	.	TRBD1	TGTGCCAGCAGCTCGGGACAGAACTATGGCTACACCTTC	CASSSGQNYGYTF
15	TRBV19	TRBJ1-4	.	.	TGTGCCAGTAGAAGGGCACAGGGAACTAATGAAAAACTGTTTTTT	CASRRAQGTNEKLFF
13	TRBV7-3	TRBJ2-7	.	TRBD1	TGTGCCAGCAGCTTGGGCCAGGGGGCCGAGCAGTGCTTC	CASSLGQGAEQCF
16	TRBV11-2	TRBJ1-3	many	.	TGTGCCAGCAAGAGCAGTGGGGGGAAGACTGGAAACACCATATATTTT	CASKSSGGKTGNTIYF
16	TRBV20-1	TRBJ2-1	many	TRBD2	TGCAGTGCTAGAGTTGTGGGCGGGGGGGCCCACAATGAGCAGTTCTTC	CSARVVGGGAHNEQFF
15	TRBV11-2	TRBJ2-1	.	TRBD2	TGTGCCAGCAGCTTAGCGGGGGGGATCTACAATGAGCAGTTCTTC	CASSLAGGIYNEQFF
15	TRBV2	TRBJ1-5	.	.	TGTGCCAGCAGGATAAGACAGGATAGCAATCAGCCCCAGCATTTT	CASRIRQDSNQPQHF
15	TRBV9	TRBJ1-4	.	.	TGTGCCAGCAGCGTAGCTGAGGGTAGCGGGGAAAAACTGTTTTTT	CASSVAEGSGEKLFF
15	TRBV20-1	TRBJ2-3	few	TRBD2	TGCAGTGCTAGATGGCCTAGCGGGCCAGGAGATACGCAGTATTTT	CSARWPSGPGDTQYF
14	TRBV24-1	TRBJ1-2	.	.	TGTGCCACCAGTGGCAAGGGGCGTTCCTATGGCTACACCTTC	CATSGKGRSYGYTF
15	TRBV19	TRBJ2-3	many	.	TGTGCCAGTAGTATTCTAGCGACCAAAACAGATACGCAGTATTTT	CASSILATKTDTQYF
16	TRBV28	TRBJ1-5	.	TRBD1	TGTGCCAGCAGGGCGGGGGGACAGGGGATAAGTCAGCCCCAGCATTTT	CASRAGGQGISQPQHF
13	TRBV12-5	TRBJ2-5	many	.	TGTGCTAGTGGTCCTTGGAAGGAAGAGACCCAGTACTTC	CASGPWKEETQYF
12	TRBV4-1	TRBJ1-2	.	.	TGCGCCAGCCCAGAAGGGGCAGGGGGCTACACCTTC	CASPEGAGGYTF
14	TRBV13	TRBJ1-6	many	.	TGTGCCAGCAGCACCAGGGGACGGACGTCACCCCTCCACTTT	CASSTRGRTSPLHF
13	TRBV12-3/TRBV12-4	TRBJ1-6	.	.	TGTGCCAGCAGTGTGGCCCTCAGTTCACCCCTCCACTTT	CASSVALSSPLHF
13	TRBV19	TRBJ2-5	.	.	TGTGCCAGTAGTATAGACGAGAGGGAGACCCAGTACTTC	CASSIDERETQYF
13	TRBV29-1	TRBJ2-7	.	.	TGCAGCGTTGTCCAGGGGAACTCCTACGAGCAGTACTTC	CSVVQGNSYEQYF